This is a list of T cell receptor beta chains from one sample in a study of blood T cell repertoires in COVID-19. The assay was immunoSEQ multiplex PCR, and TCRdb's table has in-frame clones only and misses some. This sample yields approximately 110,000 clones, of which 85% are seen a single time; around 2% belongs to the top ten. The sample taken for sequencing was peripheral blood. These receptors were obtained from a human donor in a cohort sampled during active COVID-19. Both conserved end residues are part of each CDR3. D genes are given only for firm matches. A row's size may be missing; if present it is once, few, many or a size class.

CDR3 protein: CASSSPGVPEQFF; CDR3 DNA: TGTGCCAGCAGCTCTCCGGGGGTCCCAGAGCAGTTCTTC; J gene: TRBJ2-1; D gene: NA; clone size: few; V gene: TRBV7-3
CDR3 protein: CASSVTAGYGYTF; CDR3 DNA: TGTGCCAGCAGCGTCACAGCGGGCTATGGCTACACCTTC; J gene: TRBJ1-2; D gene: NA; clone size: NA; V gene: TRBV7-2
CDR3 protein: CAISEQGEGYTF; CDR3 DNA: TGTGCCATCAGTGAACAGGGGGAGGGCTACACCTTC; J gene: TRBJ1-2; D gene: TRBD1; clone size: few; V gene: TRBV10-3
CDR3 protein: CSVLQGVGGYTF; CDR3 DNA: TGCAGCGTTCTTCAGGGGGTGGGTGGCTACACCTTC; J gene: TRBJ1-2; D gene: TRBD1; clone size: many; V gene: TRBV29-1
CDR3 protein: CASSLLAGGSYEQYF; CDR3 DNA: TGTGCCAGCAGTCTACTAGCGGGAGGCTCCTACGAGCAGTACTTC; J gene: TRBJ2-7; D gene: TRBD2; clone size: NA; V gene: TRBV28
CDR3 protein: CAWHSGRPGGYGYTF; CDR3 DNA: TGTGCCTGGCACTCTGGGCGCCCGGGAGGCTATGGCTACACCTTC; J gene: TRBJ1-2; D gene: NA; clone size: NA; V gene: TRBV30
CDR3 protein: CASSQVPSGPYEQYF; CDR3 DNA: TGTGCCAGCAGCCAAGTCCCTAGCGGACCCTACGAGCAGTACTTC; J gene: TRBJ2-7; D gene: TRBD2; clone size: NA; V gene: TRBV3-1/TRBV3-2
CDR3 protein: CASSLDPGSADTQYF; CDR3 DNA: TGTGCCAGCAGCTTAGATCCCGGGAGCGCAGATACGCAGTATTTT; J gene: TRBJ2-3; D gene: NA; clone size: NA; V gene: TRBV11-2
CDR3 protein: CASSLGGQETQYF; CDR3 DNA: TGCGCCAGCAGCTTAGGCGGTCAAGAGACCCAGTACTTC; J gene: TRBJ2-5; D gene: NA; clone size: NA; V gene: TRBV5-1
CDR3 protein: CASSPGSSYNEQFF; CDR3 DNA: TGTGCCAGCAGCCCCGGGAGCTCCTACAATGAGCAGTTCTTC; J gene: TRBJ2-1; D gene: NA; clone size: NA; V gene: TRBV5-8
CDR3 protein: CASSPVPGEVTGELFF; CDR3 DNA: TGTGCCAGCAGCCCGGTCCCGGGAGAGGTCACCGGGGAGCTGTTTTTT; J gene: TRBJ2-2; D gene: NA; clone size: NA; V gene: TRBV5-6
CDR3 protein: CASSLLDGSSETQYF; CDR3 DNA: TGTGCCAGCAGCTTGTTGGACGGGAGTTCAGAGACCCAGTACTTC; J gene: TRBJ2-5; D gene: NA; clone size: few; V gene: TRBV11-2
CDR3 protein: CASSQGRGEQYF; CDR3 DNA: TGTGCCAGCAGCCAGGGGCGGGGGGAGCAGTACTTC; J gene: TRBJ2-7; D gene: NA; clone size: few; V gene: TRBV6-5
CDR3 protein: CASSPTRGLGNTEAFF; CDR3 DNA: TGTGCCAGCAGCCCTACCAGGGGGTTGGGGAACACTGAAGCTTTCTTT; J gene: TRBJ1-1; D gene: TRBD1; clone size: NA; V gene: TRBV6-4
CDR3 protein: CASATRKGEEKLFF; CDR3 DNA: TGTGCCAGCGCCACCAGGAAGGGGGAAGAAAAACTGTTTTTT; J gene: TRBJ1-4; D gene: NA; clone size: NA; V gene: TRBV6-5
CDR3 protein: CASSLFDRSGLSGNTIYF; CDR3 DNA: TGTGCCAGCAGCTTATTTGATCGGTCAGGCTTATCTGGAAACACCATATATTTT; J gene: TRBJ1-3; D gene: NA; clone size: NA; V gene: TRBV7-2
CDR3 protein: CASSQATGAKETQYF; CDR3 DNA: TGTGCCAGCAGCCAAGCCACAGGGGCGAAAGAGACCCAGTACTTC; J gene: TRBJ2-5; D gene: TRBD1; clone size: NA; V gene: TRBV3-1/TRBV3-2
CDR3 protein: CASSLQGHGTQYF; CDR3 DNA: TGTGCCAGCAGCTTGCAGGGGCACGGGACCCAGTACTTC; J gene: TRBJ2-5; D gene: NA; clone size: NA; V gene: TRBV5-8
CDR3 protein: CASSRVRAQYF; CDR3 DNA: TGTGCCAGCAGCCGGGTACGGGCCCAGTACTTC; J gene: TRBJ2-5; D gene: NA; clone size: NA; V gene: TRBV7-2
CDR3 protein: CASSLHGGQETQYF; CDR3 DNA: TGTGCCAGCAGTCTCCACGGGGGCCAAGAGACCCAGTACTTC; J gene: TRBJ2-5; D gene: NA; clone size: NA; V gene: TRBV28
CDR3 protein: CASSTSTGLGNQPQHF; CDR3 DNA: TGTGCCAGCAGTACCTCGACAGGGCTGGGCAATCAGCCCCAGCATTTT; J gene: TRBJ1-5; D gene: TRBD1; clone size: NA; V gene: TRBV2
CDR3 protein: CASSQKGGAGVRTDTQYF; CDR3 DNA: TGTGCCAGCAGCCAAAAAGGGGGAGCGGGGGTACGCACAGATACGCAGTATTTT; J gene: TRBJ2-3; D gene: TRBD2; clone size: NA; V gene: TRBV4-2
CDR3 protein: CASSHRGDNNEQFF; CDR3 DNA: TGTGCCAGCAGCCACAGGGGGGACAACAATGAGCAGTTCTTC; J gene: TRBJ2-1; D gene: TRBD1; clone size: NA; V gene: TRBV6-2/TRBV6-3
CDR3 protein: CASSPLGQSSSYEQYF; CDR3 DNA: TGTGCCAGCTCACCCTTGGGACAGTCCAGCTCCTACGAGCAGTACTTC; J gene: TRBJ2-7; D gene: TRBD1; clone size: NA; V gene: TRBV18
CDR3 protein: CASSFGQSYNSPLHF; CDR3 DNA: TGTGCCAGCAGCTTCGGACAAAGCTATAATTCACCCCTCCACTTT; J gene: TRBJ1-6; D gene: NA; clone size: NA; V gene: TRBV11-1
CDR3 protein: CASSKWGQGYEQYF; CDR3 DNA: TGTGCCAGCAGTAAATGGGGACAGGGCTACGAGCAGTACTTC; J gene: TRBJ2-7; D gene: TRBD1; clone size: few; V gene: TRBV6-2/TRBV6-3
CDR3 protein: CATSSQGGTDTQYF; CDR3 DNA: TGTGCCACCAGCAGTCAAGGGGGAACAGATACGCAGTATTTT; J gene: TRBJ2-3; D gene: NA; clone size: NA; V gene: TRBV15
CDR3 protein: CASSQWTGEYGYTF; CDR3 DNA: TGTGCCAGCAGCCAATGGACAGGGGAGTATGGCTACACCTTC; J gene: TRBJ1-2; D gene: TRBD1; clone size: NA; V gene: TRBV3-1/TRBV3-2
CDR3 protein: CASKGTGVHEQYF; CDR3 DNA: TGTGCCAGCAAGGGGACAGGGGTCCACGAGCAGTACTTC; J gene: TRBJ2-7; D gene: TRBD1; clone size: NA; V gene: TRBV27
CDR3 protein: CASSQDLTSGKTQYF; CDR3 DNA: TGTGCCAGCAGCCAAGATCTGACTAGTGGGAAGACCCAGTACTTC; J gene: TRBJ2-5; D gene: NA; clone size: NA; V gene: TRBV3-1/TRBV3-2
CDR3 protein: CASSLGLAGGTRELFF; CDR3 DNA: TGTGCCAGCAGCCTCGGACTAGCGGGAGGGACGCGGGAGCTGTTTTTT; J gene: TRBJ2-2; D gene: TRBD2; clone size: NA; V gene: TRBV5-6
CDR3 protein: CSVTPTGQSYGYTF; CDR3 DNA: TGCAGCGTTACCCCCACGGGACAGTCCTATGGCTACACCTTC; J gene: TRBJ1-2; D gene: TRBD1; clone size: NA; V gene: TRBV29-1
CDR3 protein: CASRGQPGTEAFF; CDR3 DNA: TGTGCCAGCAGGGGACAGCCGGGCACTGAAGCTTTCTTT; J gene: TRBJ1-1; D gene: TRBD1; clone size: NA; V gene: TRBV2
CDR3 protein: CASHEYRPGQGIYEQYF; CDR3 DNA: TGTGCCAGCCATGAATATCGTCCAGGACAGGGGATTTACGAGCAGTACTTC; J gene: TRBJ2-7; D gene: TRBD1; clone size: NA; V gene: TRBV7-3
CDR3 protein: CASTGLRGGYGYTF; CDR3 DNA: TGTGCCAGCACCGGACTGAGGGGAGGGTATGGCTACACCTTC; J gene: TRBJ1-2; D gene: NA; clone size: NA; V gene: TRBV28
CDR3 protein: CAWSVPAIEAFF; CDR3 DNA: TGTGCCTGGAGTGTCCCCGCTATTGAAGCTTTCTTT; J gene: TRBJ1-1; D gene: NA; clone size: NA; V gene: TRBV30
CDR3 protein: CASSQDLTENSPLHF; CDR3 DNA: TGTGCCAGCAGCCAAGATCTTACGGAGAATTCACCCCTCCACTTT; J gene: TRBJ1-6; D gene: NA; clone size: few; V gene: TRBV4-2
CDR3 protein: CASSLLAGLNTGELFF; CDR3 DNA: TGCGCCAGCAGCCTGTTAGCGGGACTGAACACCGGGGAGCTGTTTTTT; J gene: TRBJ2-2; D gene: TRBD2; clone size: NA; V gene: TRBV4-1
CDR3 protein: CANPGQGAIDGYTF; CDR3 DNA: TGTGCCAACCCGGGACAGGGGGCTATCGATGGCTACACCTTC; J gene: TRBJ1-2; D gene: TRBD1; clone size: NA; V gene: TRBV6-4
CDR3 protein: CASSQAAKGGFTDTQYF; CDR3 DNA: TGCGCCAGCAGCCAAGCGGCCAAAGGGGGATTCACAGATACGCAGTATTTT; J gene: TRBJ2-3; D gene: NA; clone size: NA; V gene: TRBV4-1
CDR3 protein: CASSETGAVQETQYF; CDR3 DNA: TGTGCCAGCAGTGAAACAGGGGCAGTTCAAGAGACCCAGTACTTC; J gene: TRBJ2-5; D gene: TRBD1; clone size: NA; V gene: TRBV6-1
CDR3 protein: CASSPPGQVNTEAFF; CDR3 DNA: TGTGCCAGCAGTCCGCCGGGACAGGTGAACACTGAAGCTTTCTTT; J gene: TRBJ1-1; D gene: TRBD1; clone size: once; V gene: TRBV28
CDR3 protein: CASSLRFAGGDLGEAFF; CDR3 DNA: TGCGCCAGCAGCTTAAGGTTTGCAGGGGGCGATCTCGGGGAAGCTTTCTTT; J gene: TRBJ1-1; D gene: TRBD1; clone size: NA; V gene: TRBV5-1
CDR3 protein: CASSSRLAGGNEQFF; CDR3 DNA: TGCGCCAGCAGCTCCCGACTAGCGGGGGGGAATGAGCAGTTCTTC; J gene: TRBJ2-1; D gene: TRBD2; clone size: NA; V gene: TRBV5-1